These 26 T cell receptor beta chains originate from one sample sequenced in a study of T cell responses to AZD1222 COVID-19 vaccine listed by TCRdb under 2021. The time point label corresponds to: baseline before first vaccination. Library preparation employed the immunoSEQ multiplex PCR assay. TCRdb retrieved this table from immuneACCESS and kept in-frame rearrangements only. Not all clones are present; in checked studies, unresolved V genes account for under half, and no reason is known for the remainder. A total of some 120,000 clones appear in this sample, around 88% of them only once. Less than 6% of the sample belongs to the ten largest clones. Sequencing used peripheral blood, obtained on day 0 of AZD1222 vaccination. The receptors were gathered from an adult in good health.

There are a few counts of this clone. CDR3 in amino acids: CASSERPSGGALEQFF. The DNA of the CDR3 is TGTGCCAGCAGCGAAAGGCCTAGCGGGGGGGCCCTAGAGCAGTTCTTC. V gene TRBV2 combines with J gene TRBJ2-1; the match to TRBD2 covers 12 bases. V was clipped by 6 bases and J by 10 bases; unmatched bases: 13. There are 16 residues in the CDR3. Germline V gives CDR1 SNHLY, CDR2 FYNNEI.

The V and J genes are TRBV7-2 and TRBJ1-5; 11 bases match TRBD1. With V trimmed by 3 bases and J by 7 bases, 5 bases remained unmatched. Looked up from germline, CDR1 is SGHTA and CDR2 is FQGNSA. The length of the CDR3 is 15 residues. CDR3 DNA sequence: TGTGCCAGCAGCTTCGGACAGGGGGCTGGACAGCCCCAGCATTTT. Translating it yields CASSFGQGAGQPQHF.

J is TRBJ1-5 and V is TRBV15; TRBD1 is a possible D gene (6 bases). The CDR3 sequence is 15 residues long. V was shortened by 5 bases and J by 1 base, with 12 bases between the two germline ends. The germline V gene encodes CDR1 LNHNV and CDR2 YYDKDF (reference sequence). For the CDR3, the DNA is TGTGCCACCAGCGCAGGGGCACTAAGCAATCAGCCCCAGCATTTT. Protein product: CATSAGALSNQPQHF.

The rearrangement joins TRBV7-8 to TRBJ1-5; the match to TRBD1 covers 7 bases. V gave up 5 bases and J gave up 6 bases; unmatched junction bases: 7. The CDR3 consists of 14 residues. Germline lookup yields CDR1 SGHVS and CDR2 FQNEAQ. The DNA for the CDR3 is TGTGCCAGCAGCGCCGACAGGGCTATTCAGCCCCAGCATTTT. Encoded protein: CASSADRAIQPQHF.

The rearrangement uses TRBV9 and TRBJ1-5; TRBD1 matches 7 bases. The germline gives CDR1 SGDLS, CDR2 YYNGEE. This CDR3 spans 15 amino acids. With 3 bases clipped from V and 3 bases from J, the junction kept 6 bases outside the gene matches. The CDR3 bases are TGTGCCAGCAGCGCGAGGGGACAGCACAATCAGCCCCAGCATTTT. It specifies CASSARGQHNQPQHF.

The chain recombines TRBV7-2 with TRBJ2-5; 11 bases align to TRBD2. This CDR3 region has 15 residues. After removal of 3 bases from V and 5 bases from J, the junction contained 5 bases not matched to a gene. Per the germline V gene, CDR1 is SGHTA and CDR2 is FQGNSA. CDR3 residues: CASSLTSGEKETQYF. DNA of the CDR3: TGTGCCAGCAGCTTGACTAGCGGGGAGAAGGAGACCCAGTACTTC.

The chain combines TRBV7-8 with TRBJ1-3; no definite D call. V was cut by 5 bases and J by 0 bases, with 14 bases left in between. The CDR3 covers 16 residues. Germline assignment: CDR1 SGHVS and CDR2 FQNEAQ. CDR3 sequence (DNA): TGTGCCAGCAGCGAGAACCGATTGAGCTCTGGAAACACCATATATTTT. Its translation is CASSENRLSSGNTIYF.

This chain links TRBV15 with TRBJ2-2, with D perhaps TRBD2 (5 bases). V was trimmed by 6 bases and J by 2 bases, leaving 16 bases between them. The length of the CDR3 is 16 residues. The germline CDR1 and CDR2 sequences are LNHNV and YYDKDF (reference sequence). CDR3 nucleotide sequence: TGTGCCACCAGAGTCGGACTCAAACTAAACACCGGGGAGCTGTTTTTT. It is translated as CATRVGLKLNTGELFF.

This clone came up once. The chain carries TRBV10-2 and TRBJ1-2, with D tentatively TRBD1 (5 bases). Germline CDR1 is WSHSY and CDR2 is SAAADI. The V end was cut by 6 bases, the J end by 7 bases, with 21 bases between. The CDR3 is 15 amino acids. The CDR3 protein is CASSPLQGSGFGYTF. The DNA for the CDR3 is TGCGCCAGCAGCCCTCTTCAGGGATCAGGCTTTGGCTACACCTTC.

The CDR3 region has the DNA TGTGCCAGCAGCCAACAAAGGTTCGGAAACACCATATATTTT. Translating gives CASSQQRFGNTIYF. The chain couples TRBV3-1 (or the pseudogene TRBV3-2) to TRBJ1-3; no reliable D call. Germline V gene lookup returns CDR1 LGHDT and CDR2 YNNKEL (reference sequence). Trimming took off 2 bases at V and 4 bases at J, with 9 bases between the two ends. The CDR3 covers 14 residues.

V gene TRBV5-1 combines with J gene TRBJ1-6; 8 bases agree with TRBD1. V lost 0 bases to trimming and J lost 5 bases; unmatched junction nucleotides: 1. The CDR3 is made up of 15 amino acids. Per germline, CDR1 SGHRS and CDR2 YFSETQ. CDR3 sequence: CASSLGQGNNSPLHF. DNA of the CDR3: TGCGCCAGCAGCTTGGGACAGGGGAATAATTCACCCCTCCACTTT.

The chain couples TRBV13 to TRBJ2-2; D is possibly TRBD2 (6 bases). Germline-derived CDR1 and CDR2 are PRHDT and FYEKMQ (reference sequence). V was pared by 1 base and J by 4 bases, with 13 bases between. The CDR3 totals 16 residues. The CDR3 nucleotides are TGTGCCAGCAGCTTAGAGGAGGGTTGGGGCACCGGGGAGCTGTTTTTT. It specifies CASSLEEGWGTGELFF.

In DNA, the CDR3 is TGTGCCAGCAGTGACGGTACTGAAGCTTTCTTT. As protein: CASSDGTEAFF. The rearrangement links TRBV6-4 to TRBJ1-1, with D unclear. From germline, CDR1 is MRHNA and CDR2 SNTAGT. Trimming removed 2 bases from V and 5 bases from J, with 3 bases in between. There are 11 residues in the CDR3.

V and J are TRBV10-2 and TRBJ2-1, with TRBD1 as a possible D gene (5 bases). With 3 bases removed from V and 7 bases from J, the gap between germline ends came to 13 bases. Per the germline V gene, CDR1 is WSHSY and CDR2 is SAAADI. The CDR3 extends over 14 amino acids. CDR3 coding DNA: TGCGCCAGCAGTGACCAAGGGGCAGTAAATGAGCAGTTCTTC. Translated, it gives CASSDQGAVNEQFF.

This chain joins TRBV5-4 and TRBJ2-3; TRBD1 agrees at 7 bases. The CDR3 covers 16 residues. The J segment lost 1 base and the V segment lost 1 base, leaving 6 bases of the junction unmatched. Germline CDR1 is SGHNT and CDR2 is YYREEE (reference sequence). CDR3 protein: CASSLFRGGGTDTQYF. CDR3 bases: TGTGCCAGCAGCTTGTTTCGAGGGGGCGGCACAGATACGCAGTATTTT.

In nucleotides, the CDR3 is TGTGCCAGCGCGTGGTCTCTCGCTGAAGCTTTCTTT. The encoded protein is CASAWSLAEAFF. The chain employs TRBV2 and TRBJ1-1; D remains unclear. CDR1 is SNHLY, CDR2 FYNNEI, per germline. The CDR3 totals 12 residues. V was pared by 8 bases and J by 6 bases, with 13 bases between.

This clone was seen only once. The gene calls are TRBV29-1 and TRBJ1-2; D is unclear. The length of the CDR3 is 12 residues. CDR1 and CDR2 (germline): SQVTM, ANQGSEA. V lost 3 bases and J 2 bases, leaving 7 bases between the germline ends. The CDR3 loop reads CSVESGNYGYTF. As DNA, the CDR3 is TGCAGCGTTGAGTCCGGGAACTATGGCTACACCTTC. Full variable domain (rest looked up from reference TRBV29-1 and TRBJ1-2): SAVISQKPSRDICQRGTSLTIQCQVDSQVTMMFWYRQQPGQSLTLIATANQGSEATYESGFVIDKFPISRPNLTFSTLTVSNMSPEDSSIYLCSVESGNYGYTFGSGTRLTVV.

CDR3 amino acids: CASSSLGQGVYGYTF. DNA for the CDR3: TGTGCCAGCAGCTCGTTGGGACAGGGGGTTTATGGCTACACCTTC. The rearrangement links TRBV7-6 to TRBJ1-2; TRBD1 matches 11 bases. V was clipped by 4 bases and J by 5 bases; unmatched bases: 6. Germline lookup yields CDR1 SGHVS and CDR2 FNYEAQ. This CDR3 is 15 amino acids long.

The CDR3 sequence is CASSQGTSGVGETQYF. The CDR3 nucleotides are TGTGCCAGCAGCCAGGGGACTAGCGGGGTTGGGGAGACCCAGTACTTC. V gene TRBV3-1 (or the pseudogene TRBV3-2) combines with J gene TRBJ2-5, with 13 bases matching TRBD2. The CDR3 covers 16 residues. V gave up 3 bases and J gave up 5 bases; unmatched junction bases: 6. From germline, CDR1 is LGHDT and CDR2 YNNKEL (reference sequence).

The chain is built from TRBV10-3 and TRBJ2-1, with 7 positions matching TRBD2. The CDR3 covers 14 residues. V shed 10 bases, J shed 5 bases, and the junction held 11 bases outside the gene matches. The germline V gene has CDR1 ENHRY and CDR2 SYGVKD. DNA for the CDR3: TGTGCCACTTATCCCGGGACTAACAACAATGAGCAGTTCTTC. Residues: CATYPGTNNNEQFF.

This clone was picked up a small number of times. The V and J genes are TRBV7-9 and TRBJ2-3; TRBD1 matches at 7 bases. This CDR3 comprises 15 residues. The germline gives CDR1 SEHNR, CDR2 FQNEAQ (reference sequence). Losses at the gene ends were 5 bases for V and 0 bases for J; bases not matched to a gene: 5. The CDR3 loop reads CASSPGQPSTDTQYF. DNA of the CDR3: TGTGCCAGCAGCCCGGGACAGCCGAGCACAGATACGCAGTATTTT.

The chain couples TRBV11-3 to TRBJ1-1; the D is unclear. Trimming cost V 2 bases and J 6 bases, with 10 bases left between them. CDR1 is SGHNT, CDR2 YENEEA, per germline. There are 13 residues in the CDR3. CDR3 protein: CASSLSDVSEAFF. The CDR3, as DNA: TGTGCCAGCAGCTTAAGCGATGTCTCTGAAGCTTTCTTT.

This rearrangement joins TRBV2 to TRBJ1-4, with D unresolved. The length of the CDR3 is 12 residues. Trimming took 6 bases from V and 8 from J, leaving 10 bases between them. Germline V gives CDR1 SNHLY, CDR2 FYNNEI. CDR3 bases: TGTGCCAGCAGACGGGTGGGGGAAAAACTGTTTTTT. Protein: CASRRVGEKLFF.

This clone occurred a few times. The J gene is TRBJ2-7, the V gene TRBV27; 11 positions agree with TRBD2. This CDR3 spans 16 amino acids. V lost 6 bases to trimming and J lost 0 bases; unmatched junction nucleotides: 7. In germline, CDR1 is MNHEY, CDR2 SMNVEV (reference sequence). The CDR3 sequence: CASRRRLAGNSYEQYF. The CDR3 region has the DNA TGTGCCAGCAGGCGAAGACTAGCGGGAAACTCCTACGAGCAGTACTTC.

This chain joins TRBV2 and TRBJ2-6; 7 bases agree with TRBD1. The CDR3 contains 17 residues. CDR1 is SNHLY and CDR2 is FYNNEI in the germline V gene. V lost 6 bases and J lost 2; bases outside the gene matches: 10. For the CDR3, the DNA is TGTGCCAGCAGCATCGGGACAGTCCCGCCTGGGGCCAACGTCCTGACTTTC. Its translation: CASSIGTVPPGANVLTF.

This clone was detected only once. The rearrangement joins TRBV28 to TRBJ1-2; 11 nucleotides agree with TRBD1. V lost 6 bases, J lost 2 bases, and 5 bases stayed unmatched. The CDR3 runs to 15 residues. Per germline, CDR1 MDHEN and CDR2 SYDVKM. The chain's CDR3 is CASSHRTGGNYGYTF. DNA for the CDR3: TGTGCCAGCAGCCATCGGACAGGGGGCAACTATGGCTACACCTTC.